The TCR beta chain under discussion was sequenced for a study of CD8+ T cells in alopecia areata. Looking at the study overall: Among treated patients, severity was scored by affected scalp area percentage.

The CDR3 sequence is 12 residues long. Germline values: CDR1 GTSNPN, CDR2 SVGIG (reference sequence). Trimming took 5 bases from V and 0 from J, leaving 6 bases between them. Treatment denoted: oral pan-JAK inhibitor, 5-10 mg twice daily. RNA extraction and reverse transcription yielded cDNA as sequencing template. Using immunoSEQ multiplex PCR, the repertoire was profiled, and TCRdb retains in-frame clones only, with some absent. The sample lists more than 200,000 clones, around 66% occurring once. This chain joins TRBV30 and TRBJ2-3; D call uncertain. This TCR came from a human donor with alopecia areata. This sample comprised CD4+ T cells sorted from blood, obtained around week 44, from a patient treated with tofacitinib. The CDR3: CAWGQSTDTQYF. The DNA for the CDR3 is TGTGCCTGGGGGCAGAGCACAGATACGCAGTATTTT. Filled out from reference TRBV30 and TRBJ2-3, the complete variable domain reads SQTIHQWPATLVQPVGSPLSLECTVEGTSNPNLYWYRQAAGRGLQLLFYSVGIGQISSEVPQNLSASRPQDRQFILSSKKLLLSDSGFYLCAWGQSTDTQYFGPGTRLTVL.